This is a list of T cell receptor beta chains from one sample in a study of blood T cells in healthy people across ages. MiXCR was run by TCRdb on the 5' RACE reads, yielding one entry per CDR3 protein. The top ten clones hold around 2.1% of a sample with about 1.8 million distinct CDR3 sequences, approximately 50% of them seen once. The sequencing sample was made of blood. Receptor source: a woman aged 40 to 50 in good health. The CDR3 runs from the conserved cysteine through the conserved F or W. D genes are given only for firm matches. Size is omitted from some rows. Given values are once, few, many or a class for expanded clones.

j_call: TRBJ2-3
clone_size: -
v_call: TRBV6-2/TRBV6-3
d_call: -
cdr3_nt: TGTGCCAGCAGTTACGGCATCACTAGCACAGATACGCAGTATTTT
cdr3_aa: CASSYGITSTDTQYF

j_call: TRBJ2-2
clone_size: -
v_call: TRBV16
d_call: -
cdr3_nt: TGTGCCAGCAGCCAATCGGCCGAAAACACCGGGGAGCTGTTTTTT
cdr3_aa: CASSQSAENTGELFF

j_call: TRBJ2-1
clone_size: -
v_call: TRBV7-9
d_call: TRBD2
cdr3_nt: TGTGCCAGCAGCTTGGTAGCGGGGCCCACGCAAGTGCAGTTCTTC
cdr3_aa: CASSLVAGPTQVQFF

j_call: TRBJ2-1
clone_size: -
v_call: TRBV27
d_call: TRBD2
cdr3_nt: TGTGCCAGCAGTACGGCCGGGACTAGCGGCAATGAGCAGTTCTTC
cdr3_aa: CASSTAGTSGNEQFF

j_call: TRBJ1-2
clone_size: -
v_call: TRBV6-5
d_call: -
cdr3_nt: TGTGCCAGCAGTTACTCAGGAGGTCGGTCCGGAGGCTACACCTTC
cdr3_aa: CASSYSGGRSGGYTF

j_call: TRBJ1-1
clone_size: -
v_call: TRBV7-2
d_call: TRBD1
cdr3_nt: TGTGCCAGCAGCTCCCCGACAGGGACTGAAGCTTTCTTT
cdr3_aa: CASSSPTGTEAFF

j_call: TRBJ2-7
clone_size: -
v_call: TRBV7-2
d_call: -
cdr3_nt: TGTGCCAGCAGCCGACAGGAGGTTAGCTCCTACGAGCAGTACTTC
cdr3_aa: CASSRQEVSSYEQYF

j_call: TRBJ1-6
clone_size: -
v_call: TRBV6-6
d_call: -
cdr3_nt: TGTGCCAGCAGTTATATAACCATCGGGGCTCGGAATTCACCCCTCCACTTT
cdr3_aa: CASSYITIGARNSPLHF

j_call: TRBJ2-1
clone_size: -
v_call: TRBV27
d_call: -
cdr3_nt: TGTGCCAGTATCCCGTCTCGCTCCTACAATGAGCAGTTCTTC
cdr3_aa: CASIPSRSYNEQFF

j_call: TRBJ1-2
clone_size: -
v_call: TRBV28
d_call: TRBD1
cdr3_nt: TGTGCCAGCAGTTCGACCGGGACAGGGGAAATCTGGGGCTATGGCTACACCTTC
cdr3_aa: CASSSTGTGEIWGYGYTF

j_call: TRBJ1-6
clone_size: few
v_call: TRBV27
d_call: TRBD1
cdr3_nt: TGTGCCAGCAGTTTATCCCGACAGGGCAATTCACCCCTCCACTTT
cdr3_aa: CASSLSRQGNSPLHF

j_call: TRBJ2-3
clone_size: -
v_call: TRBV10-2
d_call: -
cdr3_nt: TGCGCCAGCAGTGAGATCCTCGCAGGAATAAGCACAGATACGCAGTATTTT
cdr3_aa: CASSEILAGISTDTQYF

j_call: TRBJ2-7
clone_size: few
v_call: TRBV6-2/TRBV6-3
d_call: TRBD1
cdr3_nt: TGTGCCAGCAGCACCGGACAGGGTCGCTCCGAGCAGTACTTC
cdr3_aa: CASSTGQGRSEQYF

j_call: TRBJ2-7
clone_size: -
v_call: TRBV27
d_call: -
cdr3_nt: TGTGCCAGCAGTTCGGCAGGGTGGTACGAGCAGTACTTC
cdr3_aa: CASSSAGWYEQYF

j_call: TRBJ2-2
clone_size: few
v_call: TRBV11-1
d_call: -
cdr3_nt: TGTGCCAGCAGCTTTTCGGTCGGGGAGCTGTTTTTT
cdr3_aa: CASSFSVGELFF

j_call: TRBJ2-1
clone_size: -
v_call: TRBV6-2/TRBV6-3
d_call: -
cdr3_nt: TGTGCCAGCAGTTACCAAAGGACCGGCTCAGGGAATGAGCAGTTCTTC
cdr3_aa: CASSYQRTGSGNEQFF

j_call: TRBJ2-1
clone_size: -
v_call: TRBV7-3
d_call: -
cdr3_nt: TGTGCCAGCGTCCAGCTGCGGGCTCCGTCCTACAATGAGCAGTTCTTC
cdr3_aa: CASVQLRAPSYNEQFF

j_call: TRBJ2-7
clone_size: -
v_call: TRBV4-3
d_call: -
cdr3_nt: TGCGCCCGCAGCCAAGACAGGAGTCTTTACGAGCAGTACTTC
cdr3_aa: CARSQDRSLYEQYF

j_call: TRBJ2-1
clone_size: -
v_call: TRBV6-2/TRBV6-3
d_call: -
cdr3_nt: TGTGCCAGCAGTTACTCTTCGACGGCCAATGAGCAGTTCTTC
cdr3_aa: CASSYSSTANEQFF

j_call: TRBJ1-2
clone_size: -
v_call: TRBV20-1
d_call: -
cdr3_nt: TGCAGTGCTAGGTCCCAGGTCGCCTATGGCTACACCTTC
cdr3_aa: CSARSQVAYGYTF

j_call: TRBJ1-2
clone_size: few
v_call: TRBV20-1
d_call: -
cdr3_nt: TGCAGTACGGAGGGCAGAGCTAACTATGGCTACACCTTC
cdr3_aa: CSTEGRANYGYTF

j_call: TRBJ2-1
clone_size: once
v_call: TRBV3-1
d_call: -
cdr3_nt: TGTGCCAGCAGCCAAGCTACCTACGAGCAGTTCTTC
cdr3_aa: CASSQATYEQFF

j_call: TRBJ2-1
clone_size: few
v_call: TRBV9
d_call: -
cdr3_nt: TGTGCCAGCAGCGGTGGGATAGAAGCGGCTTACAATGAGCAGTTCTTC
cdr3_aa: CASSGGIEAAYNEQFF

j_call: TRBJ2-3
clone_size: -
v_call: TRBV4-2
d_call: -
cdr3_nt: TGTGCCAGCAGCCAAGATGGCCGCGGACCAAGGCAGTATTTT
cdr3_aa: CASSQDGRGPRQYF

j_call: TRBJ2-3
clone_size: -
v_call: TRBV6-2/TRBV6-3
d_call: TRBD1
cdr3_nt: TGTGCCAGCAGTTACTACGCTGACCCTTGGGACAGTACCACAGATACGCAGTATTTT
cdr3_aa: CASSYYADPWDSTTDTQYF

j_call: TRBJ2-3
clone_size: -
v_call: TRBV9
d_call: -
cdr3_nt: TGTGCCAGCAGCGTACAGCCCAAGTTCACAGATACGCAGTATTTT
cdr3_aa: CASSVQPKFTDTQYF

j_call: TRBJ1-1
clone_size: -
v_call: TRBV7-2
d_call: -
cdr3_nt: TGTGCCAGCAGCCCAAAAAGGGGCGCTGAAGCTTTCTTT
cdr3_aa: CASSPKRGAEAFF